Shown below are 13 T cell receptor beta chains from a single sample sequenced in a study of T cells in Graves' hyperthyroidism and ophthalmopathy. It was RNA transcripts that yielded the amplified TCR beta CDR3 regions. During a first-round RT-PCR of the TCR CDR3, the HTBI primer set was used. TCRdb independently ran MiXCR on the multiplex PCR reads; one entry per CDR3 protein. The table lists more than 300,000 distinct CDR3 sequences, around 14% of them singletons. Sample: blood. The receptors were sampled from a woman aged 18-29 years with Graves' hyperthyroidism.

This clonotype was found a few times. The CDR3 DNA is TGCAGTGCTAGAGATTCGAATTTCCCTTACAATGAGCAGTTCTTC. This codes for CSARDSNFPYNEQFF. The chain is built from TRBV20-1 and TRBJ2-1; no clear D. The germline CDR1 and CDR2 sequences are DFQATT and SNEGSKA (reference sequence). Trimming stripped 0 bases from V and 4 bases from J, with 13 bases between. The CDR3 sequence is 15 residues long.

To note about this clonotype: A much larger clonotype is one base distant, so this may be a read error. The rearrangement links TRBV29-1 to TRBJ2-1, with D hard to call. The CDR3 is 14 residues long. Germline CDR1 reads SQVTM; CDR2 reads ANQGSEA. V lost 3 bases and J lost 5, with 14 bases in between. CDR3 residues: CSVDFLERHNEQFF. CDR3 coding DNA: TGCAGCGTTGATTTTCTCGAACGGCACAATGAGCAGTTCTTC.

This clonotype appeared a few times. The J gene is TRBJ2-1, the V gene TRBV3-1; weak D call: TRBD2 (6 bases). Germline CDR1 LGHDT, CDR2 YNNKEL (reference sequence). V dropped 4 bases and J dropped 4 bases, with 17 bases sitting between them. The CDR3 has 16 residues. The CDR3 bases are TGTGCCAGCAGCCTGCGGGGCTCTCGGGTTTACAATGAGCAGTTCTTC. This encodes CASSLRGSRVYNEQFF.

V is TRBV4-3 and J is TRBJ1-1; the D is unclear. The CDR3 runs to 16 residues. CDR1 and CDR2 from the germline V gene are LGHNA and YSLEER. Trimming shortened V by 0 bases and J by 4 bases, and 15 bases separated the two germline ends. The CDR3 here is CASSQDLTAHGTEAFF. CDR3 DNA sequence: TGCGCCAGCAGCCAAGATCTAACGGCGCATGGCACTGAAGCTTTCTTT.

The sample holds many counts of this clonotype. The CDR3 loop reads CASSQIREETQYF. The DNA of the CDR3 is TGTGCCAGCAGCCAGATTAGGGAAGAGACCCAGTACTTC. The J gene is TRBJ2-5, the V gene TRBV3-1, with D hard to call. V was pared by 3 bases and J by 3 bases, with 8 bases between. Germline assignment: CDR1 LGHDT and CDR2 YNNKEL (reference sequence). CDR3 length: 13 amino acids.

This clonotype occurred a few times. Being one base from a much bigger clone, this may be a read error. CDR3 amino acids: CASSPYRESGELLF. For the CDR3, the DNA is TGTGCCAGCAGCCCTTACAGGGAGTCCGGGGAGCTGCTTTTT. The chain employs TRBV11-3 and TRBJ2-2; weak D call: TRBD1 (6 bases). The CDR3 sequence is 14 residues long. From germline, CDR1 is SGHNT and CDR2 YENEEA.

There are many counts of this clonotype. The J gene is TRBJ1-2, the V gene TRBV18; 7 bases align to TRBD1. The CDR3 has 14 amino acids. The V gene's germline CDR1 is KGHSH and CDR2 LQKENI. Trimming cost V 3 bases and J 8 bases; bases outside gene matches: 9. CDR3 residues: CASSPPTGEEGYTF. DNA of the CDR3: TGTGCCAGCTCACCGCCTACAGGGGAGGAGGGCTACACCTTC.

The gene calls are TRBV4-1 and TRBJ1-3, with D perhaps matching TRBD1 (5 bases). The CDR3 extends over 17 amino acids. Trimming pared 5 bases from V and 2 bases from J, leaving 19 bases between. CDR1 and CDR2 from the germline V gene are MGHRA and YSYEKL. The chain's CDR3 is CASSAGLPGGTGNTIYF. The CDR3 bases are TGCGCCAGCAGCGCAGGACTACCCGGGGGGACTGGAAACACCATATATTTT.

The CDR3 region is CASSYRSSGTDTQHF. DNA for the CDR3: TGTGCCAGCAGTTACCGTTCTTCGGGCACAGATACGCAGCATTTT. V gene TRBV6-5 combines with J gene TRBJ2-3; D is unclear. The DNA end lines up better with TRBJ1-5; the J call may be wrong. The CDR3 totals 15 residues. Germline CDR1 MNHEY, CDR2 SVGAGI.

This clonotype showed up many times. V gene TRBV10-3 combines with J gene TRBJ1-6; D not certain. Germline CDR1 is ENHRY and CDR2 is SYGVKD. The V and J ends lost 4 bases and 5 bases respectively, with 9 bases between them. The CDR3 runs to 14 residues. CDR3 residues: CAISAQLDNSPLHF. The CDR3 DNA reads TGTGCCATCAGTGCGCAGCTAGATAATTCACCCCTCCACTTT.

This clonotype has at least ten counts. The rearrangement links TRBV12-3 or TRBV12-4 to TRBJ1-4, with D perhaps matching TRBD1 (6 bases). This CDR3 has 12 residues. Trimming cost V 8 bases and J 8 bases, with 12 bases left between them. The CDR3 DNA follows: TGTGCCAGCGGTACAACAGGGGAAAAACTGTTTTTT. It yields the protein CASGTTGEKLFF.

The chain carries TRBV12-5 and TRBJ2-3; tentative D call: TRBD1 (5 bases). CDR3 length equals 17 residues. Trimming stripped 2 bases from V and 2 bases from J, with 17 bases between. Germline V gene data show CDR1 as LGHNT and CDR2 as FRNRAP. This CDR3 is CASGLWVTGHPTDTQYF. CDR3 sequence (DNA): TGTGCTAGTGGTTTGTGGGTAACAGGCCATCCCACAGATACGCAGTATTTT.

About this clonotype: Given a much more abundant clone one base away, this may be a read error. The chain combines TRBV9 with TRBJ2-7, with 8 bases lining up with TRBD2. CDR3 length: 16 residues. The germline CDR1 and CDR2 sequences are SGDLS and YYNGEE. Trimming at V came to 3 bases and at J to 3 bases, leaving 11 bases not matched to a gene. The CDR3 loop is CASSDSGTSQCYEQYF. CDR3 nucleotide sequence: TGTGCCAGCAGCGACTCTGGGACTAGTCAATGCTACGAGCAGTACTTC.